This TCR beta chain was observed in a study of OX40 agonist ivuxolimab in advanced cancers. Study in general: Ivuxolimab, which is an agonistic anti-OX40 (CD134) antibody, was administered to the patients. General study points: Relative to CD4+, CD8+ T cells held more expanded clones on average.

As for this clone: Its antigen is not known.

The V and J ends lost 0 bases and 8 bases, in that order; junction bases with no gene match: 9. The CDR3 has 15 amino acids. Germline V lookup: CDR1 SGHAT, CDR2 FQNNGV. TCRdb's copy holds only in-frame clones and misses some; the assay was immunoSEQ multiplex PCR. The sample holds approximately 70,000 clones, about 93% seen once. The material sequenced was CD4+ or CD8+ T cells sorted from blood, taken in a trial of the OX40 agonist ivuxolimab. This TCR came from an adult with an advanced solid tumor such as melanoma, head and neck, liver or kidney cancer. The chain carries TRBV11-2 and TRBJ1-2; 7 bases are a match to TRBD1. The CDR3 region is CASSLDSTGSLGYTF. The CDR3 DNA is TGTGCCAGCAGCTTAGATTCGACAGGGAGCCTCGGCTACACCTTC.